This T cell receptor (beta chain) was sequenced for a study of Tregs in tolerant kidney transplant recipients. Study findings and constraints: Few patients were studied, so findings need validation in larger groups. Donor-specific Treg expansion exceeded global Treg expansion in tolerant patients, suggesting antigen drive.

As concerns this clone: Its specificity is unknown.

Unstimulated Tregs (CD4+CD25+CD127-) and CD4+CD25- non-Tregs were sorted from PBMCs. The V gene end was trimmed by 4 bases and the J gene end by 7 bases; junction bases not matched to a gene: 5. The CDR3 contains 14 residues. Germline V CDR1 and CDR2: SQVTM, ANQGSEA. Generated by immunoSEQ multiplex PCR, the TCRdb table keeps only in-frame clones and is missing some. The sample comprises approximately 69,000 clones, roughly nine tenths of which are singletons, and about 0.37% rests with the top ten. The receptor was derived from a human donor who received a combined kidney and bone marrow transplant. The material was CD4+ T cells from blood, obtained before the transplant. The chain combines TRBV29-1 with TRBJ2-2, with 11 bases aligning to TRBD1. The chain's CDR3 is CSVADRGRDGELFF. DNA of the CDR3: TGCAGCGTTGCGGACAGGGGGCGAGACGGGGAGCTGTTTTTT.